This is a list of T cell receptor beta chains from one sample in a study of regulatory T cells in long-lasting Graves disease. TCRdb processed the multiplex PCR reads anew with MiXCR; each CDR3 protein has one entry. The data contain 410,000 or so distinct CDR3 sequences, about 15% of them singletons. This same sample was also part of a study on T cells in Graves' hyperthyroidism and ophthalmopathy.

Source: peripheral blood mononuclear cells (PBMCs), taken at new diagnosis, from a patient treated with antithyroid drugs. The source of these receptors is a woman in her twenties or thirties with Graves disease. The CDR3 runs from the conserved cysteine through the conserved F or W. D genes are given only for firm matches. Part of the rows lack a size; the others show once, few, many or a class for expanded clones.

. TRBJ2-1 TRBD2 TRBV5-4 TGTGCCAGCAGGTTATCAGCGGGAGGGAGTAATGAGCAGTTCTTC CASRLSAGGSNEQFF
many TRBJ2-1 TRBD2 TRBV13 TGTGCCAGCAGCTTCCGCGGGAGTTTCCAGAGCTCCTACAATGAGCAGTTCTTC CASSFRGSFQSSYNEQFF
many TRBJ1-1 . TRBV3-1 TGTGCCAGCAGCCAACAGGGGAACACTGAAGCTTTCTTT CASSQQGNTEAFF
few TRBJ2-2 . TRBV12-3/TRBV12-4 TGTGCCAGCAGTTTAGACAGGGCTTTCACCGGGGAGCTGTTTTTT CASSLDRAFTGELFF
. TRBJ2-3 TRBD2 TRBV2 TGTGCCAGCAGTGAATTTACTAGCGGGGCAGATACGCAGTATTTT CASSEFTSGADTQYF
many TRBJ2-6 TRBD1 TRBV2 TGTGCCAGCAGGGTTGGGACAGGTGATAGCTCTGGGGCCAACGTCCTGACTTTC CASRVGTGDSSGANVLTF
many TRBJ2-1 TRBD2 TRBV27 TGTGCCAGCATGGTAGCGGGAGCTGGTGAGCAGTTCTTC CASMVAGAGEQFF
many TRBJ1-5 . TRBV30 TGTGCCTGGAGTGGGAGCAATCAGCCCCAGCATTTT CAWSGSNQPQHF
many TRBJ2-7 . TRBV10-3 TGTGCCATCAGTGAGAATGGTGTCAGTAACGAGCAGTACTTC CAISENGVSNEQYF
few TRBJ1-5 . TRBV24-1 TGTACCACCAGTGAATGGGACAGCAATCAGCCCCAGCATTTT CTTSEWDSNQPQHF
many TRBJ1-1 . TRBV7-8 TGTGCCAGCAGCTTAGTCGGGGGATCACGAGTCGGGACTGAAGCTTTCTTT CASSLVGGSRVGTEAFF
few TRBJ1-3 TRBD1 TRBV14 TGTGCCAGCAGCCGGGACAGCTACGGAAACACCATATATTTT CASSRDSYGNTIYF
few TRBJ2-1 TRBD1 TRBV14 TGTGCCAGCAGCCCCGCGAGGGGGCTCTGGAATGAGCAGTTCTTC CASSPARGLWNEQFF
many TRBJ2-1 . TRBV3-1 TGTGCCAGCAGCAGCACCAGGAACTACAATGAGCAGTTCTTC CASSSTRNYNEQFF
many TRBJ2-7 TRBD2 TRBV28 TGTGCCAGCAGAGCTCTAGCGGGTTCCTACGAGCAGTACTTC CASRALAGSYEQYF
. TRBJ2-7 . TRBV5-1 TGCGCCAGCAGCTTGCTTGGGACACCTTCCTACGAGCAGTACTTC CASSLLGTPSYEQYF
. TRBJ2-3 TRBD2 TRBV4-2 TGTGCCAGCAGCCAAAGCGGGACCCGGACAGATACGCAGTATTTT CASSQSGTRTDTQYF
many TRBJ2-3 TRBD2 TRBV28 TGTGCCAGCACGGTAGCGGGAGACGGGGATACGCAGTATTTT CASTVAGDGDTQYF
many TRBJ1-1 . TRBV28 TGTGCCAGCAGCCGGGACGGTTGGACTGAAGCTTTCTTT CASSRDGWTEAFF
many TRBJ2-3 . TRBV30 TGTGCCTGGAGTCGGCCCACAGATACGCAGTATTTT CAWSRPTDTQYF
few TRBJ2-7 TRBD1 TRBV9 TGTGCCAGCAGCCGAACCGACAGGGCCCTCTACGAGCAGTACTTC CASSRTDRALYEQYF
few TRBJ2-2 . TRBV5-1 TGCGCCAGCAGCTATACGTTGGGTACCGGGGAGCTGTTTTTT CASSYTLGTGELFF
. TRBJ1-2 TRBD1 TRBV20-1 TGCAGTGCTAGTCCCGGCCCCGGGAGACAGGGGGCCACTAACTATGGCTACACCTTC CSASPGPGRQGATNYGYTF
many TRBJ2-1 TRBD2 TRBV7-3 TGTGCCAGCAGCTTCGGGGGGTCTCACAATGAGCAGTTCTTC CASSFGGSHNEQFF
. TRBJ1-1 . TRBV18 TGTGCCAGCTCACTTTTCCCCCCCGGGACGGCTAACACTGAAGCTTTCTTT CASSLFPPGTANTEAFF
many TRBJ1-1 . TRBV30 TGTGCCTGGAGTTGGGAGACTGAAGCTTTCTTT CAWSWETEAFF
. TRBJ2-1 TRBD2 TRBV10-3 TGTGCCATCAGTGAGCCTAGCGGGAGTAACAATGAGCAGTTCTTC CAISEPSGSNNEQFF
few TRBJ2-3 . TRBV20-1 TGCAGTGTCGCAGTTGGACGGGTAAACACAGATACGCAGTATTTT CSVAVGRVNTDTQYF
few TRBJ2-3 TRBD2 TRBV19 TGTGCCAGTAACCGCATAGCGGGGGGCACAGATACGCAGTATTTT CASNRIAGGTDTQYF
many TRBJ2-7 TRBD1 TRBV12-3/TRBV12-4 TGTGCCAGCAGCCATACGACAGGGCCAGGCCGGGGCTACGAGCAGTACTTC CASSHTTGPGRGYEQYF
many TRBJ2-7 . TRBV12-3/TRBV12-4 TGTGCCAGCACCGTCCCGGGGAGCGAGCAGTACTTC CASTVPGSEQYF
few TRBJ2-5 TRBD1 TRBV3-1 TGTGCCAGCAGCTGGGACAGTATAGCAGAGACCCAGTACTTC CASSWDSIAETQYF
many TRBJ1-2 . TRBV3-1 TGTGCCAGCAGCCTTCAGGGGAGTGAGGGCTACACCTTC CASSLQGSEGYTF
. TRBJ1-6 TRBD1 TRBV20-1 TGCAGTGCTAGAACACCCAGGGGGATAGATAATTCACCCCTCCACTTT CSARTPRGIDNSPLHF
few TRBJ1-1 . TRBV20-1 TGCAGCCAGGATCGCACTGAAGCTTTCTTT CSQDRTEAFF
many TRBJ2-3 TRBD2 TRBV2 TGTGCCAGCAGTGAAAGCCAGCGGGGGTCCTTTACGCAGTATTTT CASSESQRGSFTQYF
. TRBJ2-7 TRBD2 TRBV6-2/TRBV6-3 TGTGCCAGCAGGCCGGGGGGAGGGCCTCGCGAGCAGTACTTC CASRPGGGPREQYF
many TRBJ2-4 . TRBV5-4 TGTGCCAGCAGCTTGGACTGGACAGCAAAAAACATTCAGTACTTC CASSLDWTAKNIQYF
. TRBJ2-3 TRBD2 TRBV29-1 TGCAGCGTTGCTGGGCTAGCGGGAGCGGGGGATACGCAGTATTTT CSVAGLAGAGDTQYF
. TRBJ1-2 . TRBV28 TGTGCCAGCAGGGGCCCCGACTATGGCTACACCTTC CASRGPDYGYTF
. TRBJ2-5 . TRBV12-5 TGTGCTAGTGGTTTCTCGGAAGAATCCCAGTACTTC CASGFSEESQYF
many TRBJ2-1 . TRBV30 TGTGCCTGGAGTGTAAGTGACGAGCAGTTCTTC CAWSVSDEQFF
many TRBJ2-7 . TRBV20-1 TGCAGTGCTAGATCTACAGGGAACTCCTACGAGCAGTACTTC CSARSTGNSYEQYF
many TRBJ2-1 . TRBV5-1 TGCGCCAGCAGCTTGCGAGACACGGGCAACAATGAGCAGTTCTTC CASSLRDTGNNEQFF
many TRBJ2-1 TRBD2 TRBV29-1 TGCAGCGTTGAAGTAGGGGAGCGGGAGTGGATCTACAATGAGCAGTTCTTC CSVEVGEREWIYNEQFF
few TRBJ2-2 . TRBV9 TGTGCCAGCAGTGGGACCGGGACTCCAAACACCGGGGAGCTGTTTTTT CASSGTGTPNTGELFF
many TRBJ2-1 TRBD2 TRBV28 TGTGCCAGCAGTTTCATAGCGGGAGGGTACAATGAGCAGTTCTTC CASSFIAGGYNEQFF
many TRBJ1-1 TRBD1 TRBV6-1 TGTGCCAGCAGTGAGTTGTCGGACAGGGACATGAACACTGAAGCTTTCTTT CASSELSDRDMNTEAFF
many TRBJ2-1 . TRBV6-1 TGTGCCACCACCACCGATCCACTCGGTGAGCAGTTCTTC CATTTDPLGEQFF
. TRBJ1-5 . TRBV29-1 TGCAGCGTTGTCACGGTGAGCAATCAGCCCCAGCATTTT CSVVTVSNQPQHF
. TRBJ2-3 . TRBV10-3 TGTGCCATCAGTGACGGCGGGTCCGATACGCAGTATTTT CAISDGGSDTQYF
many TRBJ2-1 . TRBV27 TGTGCCAGCCGGGACCGTTCCTACAATGAGCAGTTCTTC CASRDRSYNEQFF
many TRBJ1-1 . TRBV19 TGTGCCAGTGTCTTGGGTATGAACACTGAAGCTTTCTTT CASVLGMNTEAFF
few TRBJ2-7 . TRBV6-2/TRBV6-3 TGTGCCAGCAGTTACGGTGGACAGTCCTACGAGCAGTACTTC CASSYGGQSYEQYF
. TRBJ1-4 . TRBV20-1 TGCAGTGCTCACACCAGCGGTTTTAATGAAAAACTGTTTTTT CSAHTSGFNEKLFF
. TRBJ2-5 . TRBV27 TGTGCCAGCAGTTTATTTCGCGGGCAGGGATTCGAGACCCAGTACTTC CASSLFRGQGFETQYF
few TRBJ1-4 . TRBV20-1 TGCAGTGCTCCCGGGGTTGCGAATGAAAAACTGTTTTTT CSAPGVANEKLFF
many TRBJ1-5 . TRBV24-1 TGTGCCACCAGTTCGGTGTCGGGCAATCAGCCCCAGCATTTT CATSSVSGNQPQHF